This T cell receptor beta chain is drawn from a study of response to subunit inactivated influenza vaccine. This clonotype was observed at least ten times. Its antigen is not known. TCRdb recomputed calls from the RT-PCR reads with MiXCR, one row per CDR3 protein. The repertoire consists of approximately 700,000 distinct CDR3 sequences, with more than 11% occurring once and the leading ten covering 6.5% to 8.5%. Broader study findings: Authors suggested few new T cells are recruited by each seasonal influenza vaccination.

There are 16 residues in the CDR3. The V end lost 7 bases, the J end lost 0 bases, and 16 bases lay between the germline ends. The clonotype originates from a man in his fifties who received an inactivated influenza vaccine. Sequenced here: PBMCs from blood, sampled roughly 15 days before vaccination. V gene TRBV12-3 or TRBV12-4 combines with J gene TRBJ2-1; D assignment may be TRBD1 or TRBD2 (6 bases each). The CDR3 DNA reads as TGTGCCAGCACCCACGGGGGCCAGAGCTCCTACAATGAGCAGTTCTTC. Its protein product is CASTHGGQSSYNEQFF.